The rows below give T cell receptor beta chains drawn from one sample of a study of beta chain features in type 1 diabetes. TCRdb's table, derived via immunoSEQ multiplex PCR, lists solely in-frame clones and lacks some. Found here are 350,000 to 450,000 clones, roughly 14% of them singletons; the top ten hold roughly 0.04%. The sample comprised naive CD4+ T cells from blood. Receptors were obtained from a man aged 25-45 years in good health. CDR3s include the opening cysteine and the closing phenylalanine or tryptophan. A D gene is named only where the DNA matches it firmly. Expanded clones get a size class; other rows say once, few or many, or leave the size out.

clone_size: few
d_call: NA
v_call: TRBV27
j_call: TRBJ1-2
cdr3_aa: CASSLGTGANYGYTF
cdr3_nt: TGTGCCAGCAGTCTGGGGACTGGGGCTAACTATGGCTACACCTTC

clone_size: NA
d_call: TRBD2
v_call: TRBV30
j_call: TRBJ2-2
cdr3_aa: CAWSVRLAANTGELFF
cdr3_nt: TGTGCCTGGAGTGTACGACTAGCGGCGAACACCGGGGAGCTGTTTTTT

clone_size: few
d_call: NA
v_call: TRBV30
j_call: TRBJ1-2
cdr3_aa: CAWSVRRKGGYGYTF
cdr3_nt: TGTGCCTGGAGTGTACGACGAAAAGGGGGCTATGGCTACACCTTC

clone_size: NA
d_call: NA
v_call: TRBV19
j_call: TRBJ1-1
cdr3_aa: CASIYSAGHTEAFF
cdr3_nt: TGTGCCAGTATTTACTCAGCCGGCCACACTGAAGCTTTCTTT

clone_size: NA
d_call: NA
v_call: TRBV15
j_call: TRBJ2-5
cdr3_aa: CATSRDPSEGETQYF
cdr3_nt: TGTGCCACCAGCAGAGATCCCAGCGAGGGAGAGACCCAGTACTTC

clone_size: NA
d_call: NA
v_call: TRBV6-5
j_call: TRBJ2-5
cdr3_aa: CASSYLQTQYF
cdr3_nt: TGTGCCAGCAGTTACCTACAGACCCAGTACTTC

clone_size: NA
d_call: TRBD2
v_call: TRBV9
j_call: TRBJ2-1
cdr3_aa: CASSTLAASYNEQFF
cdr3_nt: TGTGCCAGCAGTACCCTAGCGGCCTCCTACAATGAGCAGTTCTTC

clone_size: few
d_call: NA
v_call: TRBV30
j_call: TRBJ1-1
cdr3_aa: CAWSGFTEAFF
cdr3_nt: TGTGCCTGGAGCGGATTCACTGAAGCTTTCTTT

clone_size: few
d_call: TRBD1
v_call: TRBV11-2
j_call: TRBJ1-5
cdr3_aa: CASSFDRVEPQHF
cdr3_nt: TGTGCCAGCAGCTTTGACAGGGTTGAGCCCCAGCATTTT

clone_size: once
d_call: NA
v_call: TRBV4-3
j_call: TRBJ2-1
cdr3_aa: CASSQEAYPEYNEQFF
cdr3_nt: TGCGCCAGCAGCCAAGAGGCCTACCCAGAGTACAATGAGCAGTTCTTC

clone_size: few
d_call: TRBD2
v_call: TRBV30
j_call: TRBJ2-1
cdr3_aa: CAWSAGLAGWRGYEQFF
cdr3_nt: TGTGCCTGGAGCGCGGGACTAGCGGGATGGAGGGGGTATGAGCAGTTCTTC

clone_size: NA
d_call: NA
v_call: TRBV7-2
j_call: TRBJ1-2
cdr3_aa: CASSSQAGPYGYTF
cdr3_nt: TGTGCCAGCAGCTCCCAGGCAGGGCCCTATGGCTACACCTTC

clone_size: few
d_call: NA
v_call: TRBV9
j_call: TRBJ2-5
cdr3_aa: CASSATGTQETQYF
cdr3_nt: TGTGCCAGCAGCGCCACAGGGACCCAAGAGACCCAGTACTTC

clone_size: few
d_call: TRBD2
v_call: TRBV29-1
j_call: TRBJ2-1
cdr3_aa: CSVEVQLGLAGGLEQFF
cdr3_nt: TGCAGCGTTGAAGTTCAGTTAGGGCTAGCGGGGGGACTTGAGCAGTTCTTC

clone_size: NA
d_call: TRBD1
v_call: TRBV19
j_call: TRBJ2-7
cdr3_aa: CASSTRTGKYEQYF
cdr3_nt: TGTGCCAGTAGTACAAGGACAGGGAAGTACGAGCAGTACTTC

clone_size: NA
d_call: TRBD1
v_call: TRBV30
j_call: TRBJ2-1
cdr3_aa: CAWNRDRSSNEQFF
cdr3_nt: TGTGCCTGGAACCGGGACAGGTCGAGCAATGAGCAGTTCTTC

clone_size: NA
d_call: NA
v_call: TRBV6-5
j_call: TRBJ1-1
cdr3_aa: CASSYSSRTENTEAFF
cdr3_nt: TGTGCCAGCAGTTACTCGTCGCGGACAGAGAACACTGAAGCTTTCTTT

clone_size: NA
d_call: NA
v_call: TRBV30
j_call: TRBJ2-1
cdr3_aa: CAWSVRVTSVGCEQFF
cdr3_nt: TGTGCCTGGAGTGTAAGAGTCACCAGCGTAGGTTGTGAGCAGTTCTTC

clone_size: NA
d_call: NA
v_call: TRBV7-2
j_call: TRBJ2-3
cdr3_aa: CASSLVGGPDTQYF
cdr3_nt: TGTGCCAGCAGCTTAGTCGGGGGTCCCGATACGCAGTATTTT

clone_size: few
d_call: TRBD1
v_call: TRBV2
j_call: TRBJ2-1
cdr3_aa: CASSVGQGSYNEQFF
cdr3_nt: TGTGCCAGCAGTGTCGGACAGGGCTCCTACAATGAGCAGTTCTTC

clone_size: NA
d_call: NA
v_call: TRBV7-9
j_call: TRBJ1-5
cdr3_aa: CASSLGEGGDQPQHF
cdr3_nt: TGTGCCAGCAGCTTGGGAGAGGGGGGAGATCAGCCCCAGCATTTT

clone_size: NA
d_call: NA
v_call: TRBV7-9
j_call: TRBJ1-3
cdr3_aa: CASSLIGVRGNTIYF
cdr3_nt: TGTGCCAGCAGCTTAATCGGGGTGCGAGGAAACACCATATATTTT

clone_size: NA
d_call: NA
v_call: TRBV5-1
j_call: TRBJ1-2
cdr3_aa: CASSLDRDYGYTF
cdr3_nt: TGCGCCAGCAGCTTGGACAGAGACTATGGCTACACCTTC

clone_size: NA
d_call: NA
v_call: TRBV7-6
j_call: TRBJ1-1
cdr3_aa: CASSLAGESEAFF
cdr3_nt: TGTGCCAGCAGCTTAGCCGGGGAGTCTGAAGCTTTCTTT

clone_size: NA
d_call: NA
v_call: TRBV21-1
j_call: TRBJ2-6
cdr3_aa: CASSRDSKPTGANVLTF
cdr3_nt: TGTGCCAGCAGCCGGGACAGCAAACCGACTGGGGCCAACGTCCTGACTTTC

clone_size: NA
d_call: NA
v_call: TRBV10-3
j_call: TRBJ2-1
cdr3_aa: CAGGSPPTDEQFF
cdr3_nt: TGTGCGGGTGGGAGTCCCCCCACGGATGAGCAGTTCTTC

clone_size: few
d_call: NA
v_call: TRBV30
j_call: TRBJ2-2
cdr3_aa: CAFGRAGELFF
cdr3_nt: TGTGCCTTCGGACGAGCCGGGGAGCTGTTTTTT

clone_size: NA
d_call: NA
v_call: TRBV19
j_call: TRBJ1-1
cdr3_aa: CASSPAGVMNTEAFF
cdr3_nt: TGTGCCAGTAGCCCGGCAGGGGTCATGAACACTGAAGCTTTCTTT

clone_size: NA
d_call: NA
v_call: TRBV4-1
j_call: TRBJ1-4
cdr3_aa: CASSQRGPNEKLFF
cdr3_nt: TGCGCCAGCAGCCAACGCGGGCCTAATGAAAAACTGTTTTTT

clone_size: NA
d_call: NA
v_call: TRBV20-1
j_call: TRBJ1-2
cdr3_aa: CSARSPGGYTF
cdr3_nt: TGCAGTGCTAGGAGCCCGGGTGGCTACACCTTC

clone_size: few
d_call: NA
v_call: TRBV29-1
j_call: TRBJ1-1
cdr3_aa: CSVVANTEAFF
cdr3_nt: TGCAGCGTTGTTGCAAACACTGAAGCTTTCTTT

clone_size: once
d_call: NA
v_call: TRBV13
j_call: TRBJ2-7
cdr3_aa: CARSLTHYEQYF
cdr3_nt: TGTGCCAGAAGCTTAACTCACTACGAGCAGTACTTC

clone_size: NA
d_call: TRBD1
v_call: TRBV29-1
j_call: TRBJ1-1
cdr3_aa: CSLKTGTGRNTEAFF
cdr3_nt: TGCAGCCTTAAAACCGGGACAGGGAGGAACACTGAAGCTTTCTTT

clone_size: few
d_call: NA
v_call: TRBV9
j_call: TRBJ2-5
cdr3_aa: CASSVAASDYQETQYF
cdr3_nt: TGTGCCAGCAGCGTAGCGGCTAGCGACTATCAAGAGACCCAGTACTTC

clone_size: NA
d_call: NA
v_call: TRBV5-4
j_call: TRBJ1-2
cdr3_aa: CASSAVLSNYGYTF
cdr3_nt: TGTGCCAGCAGCGCGGTCTTGTCTAACTATGGCTACACCTTC

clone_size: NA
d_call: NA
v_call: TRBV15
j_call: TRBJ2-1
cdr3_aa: CATSSGSSYNEQFF
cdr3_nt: TGTGCCACCTCCTCGGGGAGCTCCTACAATGAGCAGTTCTTC

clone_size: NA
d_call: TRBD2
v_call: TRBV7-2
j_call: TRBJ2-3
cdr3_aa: CASSYHFRLAGGPDTQYF
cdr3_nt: TGTGCCAGCAGCTACCACTTTAGACTAGCGGGAGGGCCAGATACGCAGTATTTT

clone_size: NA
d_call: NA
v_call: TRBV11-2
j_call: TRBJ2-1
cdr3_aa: CASSHNSLTRGPNEQFF
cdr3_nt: TGTGCCAGCAGCCACAATTCGTTGACTAGAGGTCCGAATGAGCAGTTCTTC

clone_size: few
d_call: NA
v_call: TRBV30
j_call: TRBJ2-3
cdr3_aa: CAWRTPSRQYF
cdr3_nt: TGTGCCTGGAGGACGCCTTCCCGGCAGTATTTT

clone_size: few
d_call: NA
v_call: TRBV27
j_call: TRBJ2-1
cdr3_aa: CASSSVMRRNEQFF
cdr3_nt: TGTGCCAGCAGTTCAGTAATGAGACGGAATGAGCAGTTCTTC

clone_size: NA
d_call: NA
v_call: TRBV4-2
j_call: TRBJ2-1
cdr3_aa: CASSQGLDRYNEQFF
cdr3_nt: TGTGCCAGCAGCCAAGGACTAGATAGGTACAATGAGCAGTTCTTC

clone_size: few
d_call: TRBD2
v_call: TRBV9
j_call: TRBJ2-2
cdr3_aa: CASRRAGSTGELFF
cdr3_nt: TGTGCCAGCAGAAGAGCGGGAAGCACCGGGGAGCTGTTTTTT

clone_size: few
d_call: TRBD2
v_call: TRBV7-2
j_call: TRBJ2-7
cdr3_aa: CASSITGTSGYEQYF
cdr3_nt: TGTGCCAGCAGCATTACTGGGACTAGCGGCTACGAGCAGTACTTC

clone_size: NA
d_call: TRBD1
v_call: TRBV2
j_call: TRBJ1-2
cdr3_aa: CASSVGQNYGYTF
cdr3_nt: TGTGCCAGCAGTGTGGGACAGAACTATGGCTACACCTTC

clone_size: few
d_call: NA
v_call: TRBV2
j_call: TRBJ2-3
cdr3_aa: CASSDQGSFTDTQYF
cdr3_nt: TGTGCCAGCAGTGATCAGGGCTCTTTCACAGATACGCAGTATTTT

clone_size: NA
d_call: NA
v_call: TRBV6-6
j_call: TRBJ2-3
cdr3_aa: CASSQGTDTQYF
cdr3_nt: TGTGCCAGCAGTCAAGGTACAGATACGCAGTATTTT

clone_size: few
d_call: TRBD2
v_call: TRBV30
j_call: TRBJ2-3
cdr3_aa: CAWSLAGLFTDTQYF
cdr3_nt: TGTGCCTGGAGTCTAGCGGGACTCTTCACAGATACGCAGTATTTT

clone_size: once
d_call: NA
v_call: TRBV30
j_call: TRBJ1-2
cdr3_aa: CAWSTELNYGYTF
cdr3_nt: TGTGCCTGGAGCACGGAATTAAACTATGGCTACACCTTC

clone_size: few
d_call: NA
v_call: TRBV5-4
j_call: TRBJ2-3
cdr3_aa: CASSHDRRSTDTQYF
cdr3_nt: TGTGCCAGCAGCCACGACAGGAGGAGCACAGATACGCAGTATTTT

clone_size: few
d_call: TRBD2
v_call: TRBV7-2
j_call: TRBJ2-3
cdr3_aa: CASSVAGGIDTQYF
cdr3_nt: TGTGCCAGCAGTGTAGCGGGGGGAATAGATACGCAGTATTTT

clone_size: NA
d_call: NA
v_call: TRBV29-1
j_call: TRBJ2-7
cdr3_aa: CSVETVNPYEQYF
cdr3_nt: TGCAGCGTGGAGACAGTCAACCCCTACGAGCAGTACTTC

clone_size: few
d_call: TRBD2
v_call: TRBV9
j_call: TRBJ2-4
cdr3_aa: CASSVGTSGLPEGKNIQYF
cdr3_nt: TGTGCCAGCAGCGTGGGGACTAGCGGCCTCCCGGAGGGCAAAAACATTCAGTACTTC

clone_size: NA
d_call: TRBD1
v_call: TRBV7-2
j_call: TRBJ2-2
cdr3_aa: CASSSGQGVSTGELFF
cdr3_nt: TGTGCCAGCAGCTCGGGACAGGGCGTGAGCACCGGGGAGCTGTTTTTT

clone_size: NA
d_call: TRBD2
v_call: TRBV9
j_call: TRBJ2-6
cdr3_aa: CASSVTSGLSSGANVLTF
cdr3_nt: TGTGCCAGCAGCGTAACTAGCGGCTTAAGCTCTGGGGCCAACGTCCTGACTTTC

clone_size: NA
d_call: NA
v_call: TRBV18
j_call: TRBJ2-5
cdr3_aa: CASSPPGTPQETQYF
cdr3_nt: TGTGCCAGCTCACCACCGGGGACACCGCAAGAGACCCAGTACTTC

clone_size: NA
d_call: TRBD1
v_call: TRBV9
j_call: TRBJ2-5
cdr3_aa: CASSASGQGVRGKETQYF
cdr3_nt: TGTGCCAGCAGCGCCTCGGGACAGGGAGTTCGTGGTAAGGAGACCCAGTACTTC

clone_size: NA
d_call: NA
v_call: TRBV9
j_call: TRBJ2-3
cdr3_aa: CASSVTRSTDTQYF
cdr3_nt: TGTGCCAGCAGCGTAACTAGAAGCACAGATACGCAGTATTTT